A single sample gave rise to the 32 T cell receptor beta chains below, sequenced in a study of cytomegalovirus exposure and HLA in healthy donors. Profiling relied on immunoSEQ multiplex PCR, and the TCRdb table lists in-frame clones only, not all of them. The repertoire holds 250,000 to 350,000 clones, with roughly 86% as singletons. Sample: PBMCs. These TCRs come from a man aged 30 to 39 in good health and CMV-seronegative.

Note on this clone: Other DNA sequences from this sample encode an identical CDR3 as well. The gene calls are TRBV6-5 and TRBJ1-6; D remains unclear. The CDR3 spans 15 residues. V shed 8 bases and J shed 0 bases, with 11 bases lying between them. The germline V gene encodes CDR1 MNHEY and CDR2 SVGAGI. DNA of the CDR3: TGTGCCAGCCGGGGTCAAAGCTCCTATAATTCACCCCTCCACTTT. Protein sequence: CASRGQSSYNSPLHF.

The chain carries TRBV27 and TRBJ1-4; TRBD1 aligns across 8 bases. Trimming cost V 3 bases and J 3 bases; bases outside gene matches: 3. CDR3 length: 15 residues. Looked up from germline, CDR1 is MNHEY and CDR2 is SMNVEV (reference sequence). The CDR3 reads CASSFDRGPNEKLFF. In nucleotides, the CDR3 is TGTGCCAGCAGTTTCGACAGGGGACCTAATGAAAAACTGTTTTTT.

This chain links TRBV5-6 with TRBJ1-4, with 10 bases matching TRBD1. Losses at the gene ends were 5 bases for V and 8 bases for J; bases not matched to a gene: 6. From germline, CDR1 is SGHDT and CDR2 YYEEEE. This CDR3 is 14 amino acids long. CDR3 region: CASRRTGGGEKLFF. The CDR3 nucleotides read TGTGCCAGCAGACGGACAGGGGGAGGCGAAAAACTGTTTTTT.

The J gene is TRBJ2-3, the V gene TRBV5-1; D remains unclear. V was pared by 4 bases and J by 0 bases, with 12 bases between. The germline gives CDR1 SGHRS, CDR2 YFSETQ. The CDR3 has 15 amino acids. CDR3 sequence reads: CASSPPEHSTDTQYF. As DNA, the CDR3 is TGCGCCAGCAGCCCCCCAGAACATAGCACAGATACGCAGTATTTT.

The chain joins TRBV5-1 to TRBJ1-1; D remains unclear. V was pared by 4 bases and J by 12 bases, with 13 bases between. Germline V gene lookup returns CDR1 SGHRS and CDR2 YFSETQ. The CDR3 spans 11 residues. CDR3 sequence: CASSGSTGTFF. CDR3 coding DNA: TGCGCCAGCAGCGGTTCCACGGGAACTTTCTTT.

This sequence joins TRBV5-6 and TRBJ2-5; possibly TRBD1 for D (6 bases). The CDR3 extends over 13 amino acids. The V and J ends lost 0 bases and 4 bases respectively, with 7 bases between them. Germline loops: CDR1 SGHDT, CDR2 YYEEEE. CDR3 nucleotide sequence: TGTGCCAGCAGCTTGGAACAGGGAGAGACCCAGTACTTC. This codes for CASSLEQGETQYF.

The genes are TRBV2 and TRBJ1-2, with D perhaps TRBD1 (6 bases). This CDR3 contains 13 residues. CDR1 is SNHLY, CDR2 FYNNEI, per germline. V dropped 6 bases and J dropped 4 bases, with 12 bases sitting between them. CDR3 sequence: CASREQGFYGYTF. For the CDR3, the DNA is TGTGCCAGCAGGGAACAGGGTTTCTATGGCTACACCTTC. The variable domain in full, with the rest retrieved from reference TRBV2 and TRBJ1-2, is EPEVTQTPSHQVTQMGQEVILRCVPISNHLYFYWYRQILGQKVEFLVSFYNNEISEKSEIFDDQFSVERPDGSNFTLKIRSTKLEDSAMYFCASREQGFYGYTFGSGTRLTVV.

The chain couples TRBV9 to TRBJ2-7, with 11 bases aligning to TRBD2. Germline CDR1 is SGDLS and CDR2 is YYNGEE. V dropped 4 bases and J dropped 2; count of bases not matched to a gene: 5. The CDR3 loop spans 15 amino acids. The CDR3 region is CASSPTSGGAYEQYF. For the CDR3, the DNA is TGTGCCAGCAGCCCTACTAGCGGGGGCGCCTACGAGCAGTACTTC.

This chain joins TRBV11-3 and TRBJ2-7; a possible D gene is TRBD2 (5 bases). The CDR3 has 15 amino acids. Trimming removed 0 bases from V and 2 bases from J, with 11 bases in between. The germline CDR1 and CDR2 sequences are SGHNT and YENEEA. The CDR3 sequence: CASSLESGSPYEQYF. CDR3 coding DNA: TGTGCCAGCAGCTTAGAGTCGGGGTCCCCCTACGAGCAGTACTTC.

This chain connects TRBV19 to TRBJ2-7; 9 bases map to TRBD1. Trimming removed 1 base from V and 3 bases from J; junction bases left unmatched: 4. CDR1 and CDR2 from the germline V gene are LNHDA and SQIVND (reference sequence). There are 15 residues in the CDR3. The CDR3 sequence: CASSIGGTGNYEQYF. CDR3 DNA sequence: TGTGCCAGTAGTATAGGCGGGACAGGGAACTACGAGCAGTACTTC.

V is TRBV9 and J is TRBJ2-7, with TRBD2 matching over 8 bases. The CDR3 is made up of 15 amino acids. Trimming removed 4 bases from V and 5 bases from J; junction bases left unmatched: 11. CDR1 is SGDLS, CDR2 YYNGEE, per germline. DNA for the CDR3: TGTGCCAGCAGCACGGGGACTAGGGGATGGGACGAGCAGTACTTC. Protein sequence: CASSTGTRGWDEQYF.

The chain combines TRBV6-1 with TRBJ1-5, with D perhaps TRBD1 (6 bases). Germline V gene sequence: CDR1 MNHNS, CDR2 SASEGT. The CDR3 is 14 amino acids. Trimming took off 7 bases at V and 7 bases at J, with 17 bases between the two ends. The CDR3 spells CASKEGQPRQPQHF. CDR3 DNA sequence: TGTGCCAGCAAAGAAGGACAGCCCAGGCAGCCCCAGCATTTT.

The chain is built from TRBV7-9 and TRBJ2-1, with D possibly TRBD2 on 7 matching bases. The germline CDR1 and CDR2 sequences are SEHNR and FQNEAQ (reference sequence). V was pared by 2 bases and J by 7 bases, with 9 bases between. The CDR3 runs to 13 residues. CDR3: CASSLRGANEQFF. The CDR3 region has the DNA TGTGCCAGCAGCTTACGGGGGGCAAATGAGCAGTTCTTC.

This chain uses TRBV5-1 with TRBJ1-2; TRBD1 matches at 7 bases. Germline loops: CDR1 SGHRS, CDR2 YFSETQ. The CDR3 covers 14 residues. J gave up 7 bases and V 0 bases, and 6 bases lay outside the gene matches. The CDR3 region is CASSLDTGAAGYTF. CDR3 nucleotide sequence: TGCGCCAGCAGCTTGGATACAGGGGCCGCTGGCTACACCTTC.

The CDR3 loop reads CASSDTTDGTPKNTEAFF. The CDR3 bases are TGTGCCAGCAGTGATACTACTGACGGGACACCTAAGAACACTGAAGCTTTCTTT. The gene calls are TRBV2 and TRBJ1-1; the D gene is possibly TRBD1 (6 bases). Germline V lookup: CDR1 SNHLY, CDR2 FYNNEI. The CDR3 loop spans 18 amino acids. V gave up 3 bases and J gave up 1 base, with 21 bases separating them.

This chain connects TRBV7-2 to TRBJ2-3, with 9 bases identical to TRBD2. J gave up 5 bases and V 0 bases, and 6 bases lay outside the gene matches. CDR1 is SGHTA and CDR2 is FQGNSA in the germline V gene. This CDR3 comprises 16 residues. CDR3 in amino acids: CASSLAPAGGQDTQYF. The CDR3 DNA follows: TGTGCCAGCAGCTTAGCGCCCGCGGGGGGGCAAGATACGCAGTATTTT.

The V and J genes are TRBV10-2 and TRBJ2-3; 9 bases agree with TRBD2. There are 15 residues in the CDR3. The V and J ends lost 7 bases and 10 bases, in that order; junction bases with no gene match: 15. Germline loops: CDR1 WSHSY, CDR2 SAAADI. DNA of the CDR3: TGCGCCAGCAAAAAGTCCCTAGCGGGGACGGGTGCGCAGTATTTT. Translation gives CASKKSLAGTGAQYF.

The CDR3, as DNA: TGTGCCAGCAGTTACTCCAGGACAGGGGAAGCTTTCTTT. Residues: CASSYSRTGEAFF. The chain couples TRBV6-5 to TRBJ1-1, with 8 positions matching TRBD1. The CDR3 is 13 amino acids. Trimming cost V 0 bases and J 8 bases; bases outside gene matches: 2. The germline CDR1 and CDR2 sequences are MNHEY and SVGAGI.

The rearrangement links TRBV5-1 to TRBJ1-2; a weak D match, TRBD1 (6 bases). The germline gives CDR1 SGHRS, CDR2 YFSETQ. The CDR3 is 15 amino acids. V gave up 4 bases and J gave up 0 bases, with 13 bases separating them. CDR3: CASSPVGASNYGYTF. CDR3 nucleotide sequence: TGCGCCAGCAGCCCGGTGGGGGCCTCTAACTATGGCTACACCTTC.

This rearrangement joins TRBV5-6 to TRBJ1-4; D call uncertain. The germline CDR1 and CDR2 sequences are SGHDT and YYEEEE. With 2 bases removed from V and 7 bases from J, the gap between germline ends came to 12 bases. The CDR3 has 14 amino acids. The CDR3 DNA reads as TGTGCCAGCAGCTTTCGATCGCGGGGTGAAAAACTGTTTTTT. Encoded protein: CASSFRSRGEKLFF.

This clone was seen a few times. The rearrangement links TRBV7-9 to TRBJ2-7; 8 nucleotides agree with TRBD1. The junction had 9 bases not matched to a gene; V was cut back by 2 bases and J by 3 bases. The CDR3 is made up of 16 amino acids. CDR1 and CDR2 from the germline V gene are SEHNR and FQNEAQ (reference sequence). The CDR3 region is CASSLTEGRGLYEQYF. CDR3 DNA: TGTGCCAGCAGCTTAACGGAGGGCAGGGGGCTCTACGAGCAGTACTTC.

The chain couples TRBV6-6 to TRBJ2-7; the D gene is possibly TRBD2 (7 bases). Per the germline V gene, CDR1 is MNHNY and CDR2 is SVGAGI (reference sequence). The CDR3 has 13 residues. V lost 2 bases and J lost 13, with 18 bases in between. This CDR3 reads CASSYGEGGVRYF. The DNA for the CDR3 is TGTGCCAGCAGTTACGGGGAAGGGGGGGTCCGATACTTC.

The chain combines TRBV7-2 with TRBJ1-1, with 7 nucleotides matching TRBD1. CDR3 length: 14 amino acids. The germline V gene encodes CDR1 SGHTA and CDR2 FQGNSA. The V gene end was trimmed by 5 bases and the J gene end by 5 bases; junction bases not matched to a gene: 8. The CDR3 bases are TGTGCCAGCAGCCGAAGACAGGGAGGTACTGAAGCTTTCTTT. It translates to CASSRRQGGTEAFF.

The V and J genes are TRBV2 and TRBJ2-7, with 9 bases fitting TRBD1. Germline assignment: CDR1 SNHLY and CDR2 FYNNEI. This CDR3 region has 16 residues. The junction had 10 bases not matched to a gene; V was cut back by 5 bases and J by 2 bases. The CDR3 DNA reads TGTGCCAGCAGTACTTTCGGACAGGGGCGAACCTACGAGCAGTACTTC. This encodes CASSTFGQGRTYEQYF.

Here the CDR3 reads CASSQPSWTGRSSYEQYF. The CDR3 DNA sequence: TGTGCCAGCAGCCAACCCTCCTGGACAGGGCGGTCTTCCTACGAGCAGTACTTC. The chain joins TRBV21-1 to TRBJ2-7; TRBD1 reflects the table's D call only, with no check against the DNA. TRBV21-1 is termed a pseudogene. The CDR3 extends over 18 amino acids.

The chain employs TRBV10-1 and TRBJ2-7; a weak D match, TRBD1 (5 bases). Trimming pared 6 bases from V and 5 bases from J, leaving 20 bases between. This CDR3 spans 15 amino acids. Germline lookup yields CDR1 WNHNN and CDR2 SYGVQD (reference sequence). CDR3 loop: CASSRSRVSANEQYF. In DNA form, the CDR3 reads TGCGCCAGCAGCAGAAGCAGGGTGTCGGCTAACGAGCAGTACTTC.

The rearrangement joins TRBV19 to TRBJ2-1, with 11 bases fitting TRBD1. Per germline, CDR1 LNHDA and CDR2 SQIVND (reference sequence). The CDR3 loop spans 16 amino acids. V lost 7 bases and J lost 5; bases outside the gene matches: 10. CDR3 protein: CASKEDGTGGHNEQFF. CDR3 DNA sequence: TGTGCCAGTAAGGAAGATGGGACAGGGGGACACAATGAGCAGTTCTTC. The whole variable domain, remainder taken from reference TRBV19 and TRBJ2-1, is DGGITQSPKYLFRKEGQNVTLSCEQNLNHDAMYWYRQDPGQGLRLIYYSQIVNDFQKGDIAEGYSVSREKKESFPLTVTSAQKNPTAFYLCASKEDGTGGHNEQFFGPGTRLTVL.

This chain's CDR3 is CASSFGTDTQYF. DNA of the CDR3: TGTGCCAGCAGCTTCGGCACAGATACGCAGTATTTT. The chain carries TRBV7-8 and TRBJ2-3; no reliable D call. Deletions cut 3 bases from V and 1 base from J, with 2 bases between. The CDR3 spans 12 residues. Looked up from germline, CDR1 is SGHVS and CDR2 is FQNEAQ.

The genes are TRBV19 and TRBJ1-1, with 7 positions matching TRBD1. J was trimmed by 8 bases and V by 3 bases; bases with no gene match: 9. This CDR3 has 14 amino acids. Germline V gene sequence: CDR1 LNHDA, CDR2 SQIVND (reference sequence). CDR3 coding DNA: TGTGCCAGTAGTATCGACAGGGCCTCCGGCGAAGCTTTCTTT. Translation gives CASSIDRASGEAFF.

The chain combines TRBV4-1 with TRBJ2-7, with 7 nucleotides matching TRBD1. The germline V gene has CDR1 MGHRA and CDR2 YSYEKL. V gave up 0 bases and J gave up 6 bases; unmatched junction bases: 11. CDR3 size: 16 residues. As DNA, the CDR3 is TGCGCCAGCAGCCAAGATCCCGACAGGGATCTTCGCGAGCAGTACTTC. Translating it yields CASSQDPDRDLREQYF.

The chain couples TRBV6-6 to TRBJ2-1; D is unclear. There are 13 residues in the CDR3. Between the trimmed V and J ends, which lost 7 bases and 0 bases, there was a span of 7 bases. Germline values: CDR1 MNHNY, CDR2 SVGAGI (reference sequence). This chain's CDR3 is CASISVSYNEQFF. CDR3 nucleotide sequence: TGTGCCAGCATTTCGGTCTCCTACAATGAGCAGTTCTTC.

The chain is built from TRBV18 and TRBJ2-1; 9 bases align to TRBD1. This CDR3 spans 15 amino acids. The germline V gene encodes CDR1 KGHSH and CDR2 LQKENI. The V and J ends lost 6 bases and 6 bases, in that order; junction bases with no gene match: 9. CDR3 amino acids: CASSSSGTGINEQFF. CDR3 DNA: TGTGCCAGCTCGTCTTCCGGGACAGGGATCAATGAGCAGTTCTTC.